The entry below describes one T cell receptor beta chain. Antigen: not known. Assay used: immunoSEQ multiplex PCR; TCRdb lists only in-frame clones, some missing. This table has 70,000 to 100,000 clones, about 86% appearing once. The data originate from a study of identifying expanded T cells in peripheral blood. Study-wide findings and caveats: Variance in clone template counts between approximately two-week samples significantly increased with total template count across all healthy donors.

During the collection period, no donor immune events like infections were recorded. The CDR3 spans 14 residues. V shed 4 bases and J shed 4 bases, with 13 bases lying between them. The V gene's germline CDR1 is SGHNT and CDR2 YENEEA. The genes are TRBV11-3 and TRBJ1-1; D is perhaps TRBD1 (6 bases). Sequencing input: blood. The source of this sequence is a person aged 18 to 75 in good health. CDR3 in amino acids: CASSSRGLGTEAFF. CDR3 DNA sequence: TGTGCCAGCAGCTCACGGGGGCTGGGCACTGAAGCTTTCTTT.